Below are 16 T cell receptor beta chains sequenced from a single sample in a study of OX40 agonist ivuxolimab in advanced cancers. The repertoire was sequenced with immunoSEQ multiplex PCR; TCRdb's copy has only in-frame clones and lacks some. The sample carries some 83,000 clones, around 85% recorded once. The specimen comprised CD4+ or CD8+ T cells sorted from blood, sampled in a trial of the OX40 agonist ivuxolimab. The receptors were gathered from an adult with an advanced solid tumor such as melanoma, head and neck, liver or kidney cancer.

On this clone itself: The same CDR3 can be traced to other DNA sequences in this sample. This chain joins TRBV28 and TRBJ1-3; D might be TRBD1 (6 bases). V was cut by 7 bases and J by 10 bases, with 23 bases left in between. CDR1 is MDHEN and CDR2 is SYDVKM in the germline V gene. The length of the CDR3 is 15 residues. DNA for the CDR3: TGTGCCAGCACAATCTCGGGGGGCGGGGAGCGGACCATATATTTT. As protein: CASTISGGGERTIYF.

V usage is TRBV19 and J usage is TRBJ2-2; D may be TRBD1 (5 bases). V lost 6 bases and J lost 6, with 11 bases in between. The CDR3 has 13 residues. The germline CDR1 and CDR2 sequences are LNHDA and SQIVND (reference sequence). The CDR3: CASRDGAAGELFF. The CDR3 DNA is TGTGCCAGTAGAGATGGGGCGGCCGGGGAGCTGTTTTTT.

The chain employs TRBV28 and TRBJ2-5; D is undetermined. The CDR3 sequence is 13 residues long. Germline V gene lookup returns CDR1 MDHEN and CDR2 SYDVKM. The V and J ends lost 6 bases and 1 base respectively, with 9 bases between them. The CDR3: CASRSRLQETQYF. The CDR3 nucleotides read TGTGCCAGCAGGAGTCGGCTCCAAGAGACCCAGTACTTC.

The chain couples TRBV28 to TRBJ1-3, with D uncertain. CDR3 length: 14 residues. Trimming shortened V by 2 bases and J by 2 bases, and 7 bases separated the two germline ends. CDR1 is MDHEN, CDR2 SYDVKM, per germline. The CDR3 nucleotides read TGTGCCAGCAGTTTACGGTATCCTGGAAACACCATATATTTT. It translates to CASSLRYPGNTIYF. The full variable domain, in which reference TRBV28 and TRBJ1-3 provide the parts outside the CDR3, is DVKVTQSSRYLVKRTGEKVFLECVQDMDHENMFWYRQDPGLGLRLIYFSYDVKMKEKGDIPEGYSVSREKKERFSLILESASTNQTSMYLCASSLRYPGNTIYFGEGSWLTVV.

V and J are TRBV7-6 and TRBJ2-6; D not resolved. The CDR3 is made up of 17 amino acids. The V and J ends lost 1 base and 0 bases respectively, with 10 bases between them. The germline gives CDR1 SGHVS, CDR2 FNYEAQ. The CDR3 region is CASSLVQSTSGANVLTF. CDR3 DNA: TGTGCCAGCAGCTTAGTTCAGAGTACCTCTGGGGCCAACGTCCTGACTTTC.

The chain carries TRBV7-2 and TRBJ2-1; TRBD2 aligns across 8 bases. CDR1 and CDR2 from the germline V gene are SGHTA and FQGNSA. This CDR3 has 16 residues. The V gene end was trimmed by 3 bases and the J gene end by 5 bases; junction bases not matched to a gene: 9. DNA of the CDR3: TGTGCCAGCAGCTTTTTGCCGGGACTAGTCGACAATGAGCAGTTCTTC. It is translated as CASSFLPGLVDNEQFF.

The chain recombines TRBV6-5 with TRBJ2-2; no reliable D call. Looked up from germline, CDR1 is MNHEY and CDR2 is SVGAGI. This CDR3 is built from 12 residues. V shed 9 bases and J shed 9 bases, with 14 bases lying between them. The CDR3 sequence is CASQEGRRELFF. The CDR3 DNA reads TGTGCCAGTCAAGAAGGTCGGCGGGAGCTGTTTTTT.

This clone was seen just once. The J gene is TRBJ2-3, the V gene TRBV27; 10 bases fit TRBD2. The V and J ends lost 5 bases and 3 bases, in that order; junction bases with no gene match: 8. Germline V gene lookup returns CDR1 MNHEY and CDR2 SMNVEV (reference sequence). The length of the CDR3 is 16 residues. The CDR3 is CASSTGLARSTDTQYF. DNA of the CDR3: TGTGCCAGCAGTACGGGACTAGCGAGAAGTACAGATACGCAGTATTTT.

The chain employs TRBV7-8 and TRBJ1-1; TRBD1 aligns across 9 bases. This CDR3 region has 18 residues. Unmatched junction bases numbered 12, after V lost 1 base and J lost 3 bases. Germline-derived CDR1 and CDR2 are SGHVS and FQNEAQ. CDR3 in amino acids: CASSLVTRDRVAYTEAFF. CDR3 DNA: TGTGCCAGCAGCTTAGTGACTCGGGACAGGGTGGCCTACACTGAAGCTTTCTTT.

CDR3 amino acids: CAWSVTSRGYTF. CDR3 nucleotides: TGTGCCTGGAGTGTGACTTCCAGGGGCTACACCTTC. The chain joins TRBV30 to TRBJ1-2; D is ambiguous. This CDR3 comprises 12 residues. Germline CDR1 and CDR2: GTSNPN and SVGIG (reference sequence). Trimming shortened V by 0 bases and J by 8 bases, and 10 bases separated the two germline ends.

This clone occurred once. The V gene is TRBV6-5, the J gene TRBJ1-2; TRBD1 matches at 8 bases. Germline V CDR1 and CDR2: MNHEY, SVGAGI. J lost 9 bases, V lost 6 bases, and 9 bases had no gene match. The CDR3 spans 13 residues. CDR3 residues: CASSLGQGPSYTF. CDR3 sequence (DNA): TGTGCCAGCAGCCTTGGACAGGGTCCGAGCTACACCTTC.

The chain employs TRBV30 and TRBJ2-2; D may be TRBD1 or TRBD2 (5 bases each). Germline loops: CDR1 GTSNPN, CDR2 SVGIG (reference sequence). CDR3 length: 15 residues. Trimming shortened V by 2 bases and J by 4 bases, and 14 bases separated the two germline ends. CDR3 region: CAWSRPGTATGELFF. The CDR3 nucleotides are TGTGCCTGGAGTAGGCCGGGGACGGCCACCGGGGAGCTGTTTTTT. The full variable domain, with the rest looked up from reference TRBV30 and TRBJ2-2, is SQTIHQWPATLVQPVGSPLSLECTVEGTSNPNLYWYRQAAGRGLQLLFYSVGIGQISSEVPQNLSASRPQDRQFILSSKKLLLSDSGFYLCAWSRPGTATGELFFGEGSRLTVL.

The chain uses TRBV2 and TRBJ2-2; D is uncertain. Germline CDR1 and CDR2: SNHLY and FYNNEI. Trimming removed 7 bases at V and 2 bases at J, with 11 bases between. The CDR3 loop spans 14 amino acids. Here the CDR3 DNA reads TGTGCCAGCAAATTGGGGTTTAACACCGGGGAGCTGTTTTTT. This encodes CASKLGFNTGELFF.

There are a few counts of this clone. The genes are TRBV5-1 and TRBJ1-1; D is undetermined. The V end lost 0 bases, the J end lost 1 base, and 7 bases lay between the germline ends. Germline CDR1 SGHRS, CDR2 YFSETQ. The CDR3 has 14 amino acids. The CDR3 bases are TGCGCCAGCAGCTTGGTGGAGTCGAACACTGAAGCTTTCTTT. Translation gives CASSLVESNTEAFF.

This chain uses TRBV4-2 with TRBJ2-2, with D unclear. The germline CDR1 and CDR2 sequences are LGHNA and YNFKEQ. V lost 4 bases to trimming and J lost 3 bases, with 6 bases between them. The CDR3 is 13 residues long. The CDR3 protein is CASSPFHTGELFF. For the CDR3, the DNA is TGTGCCAGCAGCCCCTTTCACACCGGGGAGCTGTTTTTT.

V and J are TRBV27 and TRBJ2-2; a weak D match, TRBD1 (6 bases). Germline lookup yields CDR1 MNHEY and CDR2 SMNVEV (reference sequence). The V gene lost 1 base and the J gene lost 4 bases, with 10 bases spanning the gap. There are 15 residues in the CDR3. This CDR3 is CASSLLTGPTGELFF. CDR3 in DNA: TGTGCCAGCAGTTTATTGACAGGCCCCACCGGGGAGCTGTTTTTT.